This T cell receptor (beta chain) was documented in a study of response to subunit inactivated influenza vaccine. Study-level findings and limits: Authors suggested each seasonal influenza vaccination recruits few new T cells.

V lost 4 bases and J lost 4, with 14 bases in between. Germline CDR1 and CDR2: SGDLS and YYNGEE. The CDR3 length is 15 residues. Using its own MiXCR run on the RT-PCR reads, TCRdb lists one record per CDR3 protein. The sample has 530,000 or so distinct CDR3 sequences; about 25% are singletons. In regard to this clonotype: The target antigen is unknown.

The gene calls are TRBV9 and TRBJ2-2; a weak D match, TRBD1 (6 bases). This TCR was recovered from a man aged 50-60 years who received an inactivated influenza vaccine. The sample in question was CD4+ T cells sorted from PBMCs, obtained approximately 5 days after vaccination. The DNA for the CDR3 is TGTGCCAGCAGCCCGGGACACTTCCGCACCGGGGAGCTGTTTTTT. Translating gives CASSPGHFRTGELFF. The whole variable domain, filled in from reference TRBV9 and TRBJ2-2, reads DSGVTQTPKHLITATGQRVTLRCSPRSGDLSVYWYQQSLDQGLQFLIQYYNGEERAKGNILERFSAQQFPDLHSELNLSSLELGDSALYFCASSPGHFRTGELFFGEGSRLTVL.